Listed below are T cell receptor beta chains from one sample, sequenced in a study of regulatory T cells in long-lasting Graves disease. TCRdb called the multiplex PCR reads again in MiXCR, with one record for every CDR3 protein. Of under 300,000 distinct CDR3 sequences listed, 20% to 25% were seen once; the top ten hold about 14%. This specimen was peripheral blood mononuclear cells (PBMCs), taken at new diagnosis, from a patient treated with antithyroid drugs. All receptors come from a female donor with Graves disease. CDR3s include the opening cysteine and the closing phenylalanine or tryptophan. A D gene is named only where the DNA matches it firmly. Size tells how often a clone was seen (once, few, many) or the class of an expanded clone, and some rows leave it out.

-	TRBV5-5	many	TRBJ2-3	TGTGCCAGCAGCTCCTCATACAGACCCACAGATACGCAGTATTTT	CASSSSYRPTDTQYF
-	TRBV27	-	TRBJ1-1	TGTGCCAGCAGTTCAACAGCGAGAAACACTGAAGCTTTCTTT	CASSSTARNTEAFF
-	TRBV20-1	many	TRBJ2-1	TGCAGTGCTAGAGTAAGATTATGGGACAATGAGCAGTTCTTC	CSARVRLWDNEQFF
TRBD2	TRBV2	many	TRBJ2-1	TGTGCCAGCAACCGTTTAGCTAGCGGGATCAGTGAGCAGTTCTTC	CASNRLASGISEQFF
-	TRBV11-3	many	TRBJ1-3	TGTGCCATCGGGACATTTGGAAACACCATATATTTT	CAIGTFGNTIYF
TRBD2	TRBV20-1	many	TRBJ2-3	TGCAGTGCTACGCCCACTACTAGCGGGATCACAGATACGCAGTATTTT	CSATPTTSGITDTQYF
TRBD2	TRBV5-1	-	TRBJ2-3	TGTGCCAGCAGGCGCCCTGGAGCGGGGGGATTCATAGATACGCAGTATTTT	CASRRPGAGGFIDTQYF
TRBD1	TRBV6-2/TRBV6-3	many	TRBJ2-2	TGTGCCAGCAGCTCCGACAGGGGCGGCACCGGGGAGCTGTTTTTT	CASSSDRGGTGELFF
TRBD1	TRBV27	many	TRBJ1-1	TGTGCCAGCAGGGACCCCGGGACAGGGGGCCCCTCTAGAATGAACACTGAAGCTTTCTTT	CASRDPGTGGPSRMNTEAFF
-	TRBV7-9	many	TRBJ1-1	TGTGCCAGCAGCCTCGGGACGCCTAACACTGAAGCTTTCTTT	CASSLGTPNTEAFF
-	TRBV2	many	TRBJ2-2	TGTGCCAGCAGTGAACTTGGGGCCACCGGGGAGCTGTTTTTT	CASSELGATGELFF
-	TRBV15	-	TRBJ1-6	TGTGCCGCCAGCAGGAGGTTGAGCGGTTCACCCCTCCACTTT	CAASRRLSGSPLHF
-	TRBV7-2	many	TRBJ2-5	TGTGCCAGCAGCTTACAGGGCCAGTTAGAGACCCAGTACTTC	CASSLQGQLETQYF
-	TRBV15	many	TRBJ2-5	TGTGCCACCAGCAGGGGTCTAGCGAAGACCCAGTACTTC	CATSRGLAKTQYF
TRBD2	TRBV10-3	few	TRBJ2-1	TGTGCCATCAGGGGTCCCGGGACTAGCGGGAGGGCCAATGAGCAGTTCTTC	CAIRGPGTSGRANEQFF
-	TRBV25-1	many	TRBJ2-7	TGTGCCAGCCGGGACAACTACGAGCAGTACTTC	CASRDNYEQYF
-	TRBV3-1	many	TRBJ1-1	TGTGCCAGCAGCCATTCAGGACGGCTAAACACTGAAGCTTTCTTT	CASSHSGRLNTEAFF
TRBD2	TRBV24-1	-	TRBJ2-3	TGTGCCGCCAGTGATTTGCTAGCGGGGACAGATACGCAGTATTTT	CAASDLLAGTDTQYF
TRBD2	TRBV11-2	many	TRBJ2-1	TGTGCCAGCAGCTTAGGGGCTAGCGGGTACAATGAGCAGTTCTTC	CASSLGASGYNEQFF
-	TRBV12-3/TRBV12-4	many	TRBJ2-5	TGTGCCAGCAGCCGAGGACAAGAGACCCAGTACTTC	CASSRGQETQYF
-	TRBV2	many	TRBJ1-2	TGTGCCAGCAGTGCCAGGGAGGGGCGCTTTATTGGCTACACCTTC	CASSAREGRFIGYTF
TRBD1	TRBV6-1	many	TRBJ2-5	TGTGCCAGCAGGGACAGGGTCCAAGAGACCCAGTACTTC	CASRDRVQETQYF
-	TRBV29-1	-	TRBJ2-2	TGCAGCGTTGATGGGACTGCCGGGGAGCTGTTTTTT	CSVDGTAGELFF
TRBD1	TRBV7-3	-	TRBJ1-2	TGTGCCAGCAGCTCCGCCCCACTGACAGGGGGCAACTATGGCTACACCTTC	CASSSAPLTGGNYGYTF
TRBD2	TRBV3-1	many	TRBJ2-1	TGTGCCAGCAGCCCCCTCGGGACTAGCGGGCGCAATGAGCAGTTCTTC	CASSPLGTSGRNEQFF
TRBD1	TRBV7-9	many	TRBJ2-7	TGTGCCAGCAGCCCATCTGGACAGGGGGGCGAGCAGTACTTC	CASSPSGQGGEQYF
TRBD2	TRBV4-1	many	TRBJ2-2	TGCGCCAGCAGCCCTCTAGCGGGAGGTTCCGGGGAGCTGTTTTTT	CASSPLAGGSGELFF
TRBD1	TRBV19	many	TRBJ1-5	TGTGCCAGTAGGCCTGACAGGGGGACTCAGCCCCAGCATTTT	CASRPDRGTQPQHF
TRBD1	TRBV11-2	many	TRBJ1-2	TGTGCCAGCAGCCAAGGACAGGACCTAGGTGGCTACACCTTC	CASSQGQDLGGYTF
-	TRBV6-2/TRBV6-3	-	TRBJ2-2	TGTGCCAGCAGTTACTCATCTTTGGGGGGTAGTAACACCGGGGAGCTGTTTTTT	CASSYSSLGGSNTGELFF
TRBD1	TRBV5-1	many	TRBJ2-5	TGCGCCAGCAGCTTGGTGCACAGGGGAGAGACCCAGTACTTC	CASSLVHRGETQYF
TRBD1	TRBV5-1	many	TRBJ2-2	TGCGCCAGCAGCTTATCAGGACAGGGGGCACTCGGGGAGCTGTTTTTT	CASSLSGQGALGELFF
-	TRBV3-1	many	TRBJ1-5	TGTGCCAGCAGCCAAGATTCTATCCAGCCCCAGCATTTT	CASSQDSIQPQHF
-	TRBV2	few	TRBJ1-6	TGTGCCAGCAGTGAGAGCGGTGGAGATAATTCACCCCTCCACTTT	CASSESGGDNSPLHF
-	TRBV6-1	many	TRBJ2-1	TGTGCCAGCCTGGCAGGTTTGTCGAATGAGCAGTTCTTC	CASLAGLSNEQFF
TRBD2	TRBV11-2	-	TRBJ2-1	TGTGCCAGCAGGTCACCGGGACTAGCGGGACGGGAGCAGTTCTTC	CASRSPGLAGREQFF
TRBD2	TRBV2	many	TRBJ2-4	TGTGCCAGCAACCTAGCGGGAGTGGCCAAAAACATTCAGTACTTC	CASNLAGVAKNIQYF
-	TRBV24-1	many	TRBJ1-2	TGTGCCTCCTCAGCTGGGCCCTATGGCTACACCTTC	CASSAGPYGYTF
-	TRBV12-5	-	TRBJ1-1	TGTGCTAGCAACCTCTGGGACACTGAAGCTTTCTTT	CASNLWDTEAFF
-	TRBV19	-	TRBJ2-5	TGTGCCAGTAGTATCGCACAGGGCGGGCAAGAGACCCAGTACTTC	CASSIAQGGQETQYF
TRBD2	TRBV7-2	many	TRBJ2-1	TGTGCCAGCAGCTCAAGCGGGGGGGGCTACAATGAGCAGTTCTTC	CASSSSGGGYNEQFF
-	TRBV15	many	TRBJ1-1	TGTGCCACCAGCAGAGTCCTCTCCGTTGAAGCTTTCTTT	CATSRVLSVEAFF
TRBD2	TRBV20-1	many	TRBJ2-1	TGCAGTGCTAGCAGGGCGGGACTACCGTACAATGAGCAGTTCTTC	CSASRAGLPYNEQFF
-	TRBV6-1	many	TRBJ1-1	TGTGCCAGCAGTGAGATCATAAACACTGAAGCTTTCTTT	CASSEIINTEAFF
TRBD2	TRBV11-2	many	TRBJ2-7	TGTGCCAGCAGCTTAAAGGGCAGCGGGGGTTCCTACGAGCAGTACTTC	CASSLKGSGGSYEQYF
-	TRBV28	many	TRBJ2-7	TGTGCCAGCAGTTTTCTCCTGGGGTGGTCCTCCTACGAGCAGTACTTC	CASSFLLGWSSYEQYF
-	TRBV20-1	-	TRBJ1-2	TGCAGTGCTACTTCACAAGATAACTATGGCTACACCTTC	CSATSQDNYGYTF
-	TRBV11-2	-	TRBJ2-1	TGTGCCAGCAGCTTAGATTACAGGGATGAGCAGTTCTTC	CASSLDYRDEQFF
-	TRBV12-3/TRBV12-4	many	TRBJ1-2	TGTGCCAGCAGTTTAGGGGGGACGAACTTCTATGGCTACACCTTC	CASSLGGTNFYGYTF
-	TRBV20-1	many	TRBJ2-7	TGCAGTGCTAGAGATCTGGTAGGGGGCTACGAGCAGTACTTC	CSARDLVGGYEQYF
-	TRBV12-3/TRBV12-4	-	TRBJ2-6	TGTGCCAGCAGGCAATCTGGGGCCAACGTCCTGACTTTC	CASRQSGANVLTF
-	TRBV11-2	-	TRBJ2-5	TGTGCCAGCAGCTCGCCTTTCTTCCGGGGGTTTTACCAAGAGACCCAGTACTTC	CASSSPFFRGFYQETQYF
-	TRBV11-2	many	TRBJ2-7	TGTGCCAGCAGCTTAGAGTACAATACCTACGAGCAGTACTTC	CASSLEYNTYEQYF
-	TRBV20-1	many	TRBJ2-3	TGCAGTGCTACCAGACTATCGAGGGGAGATACGCAGTATTTT	CSATRLSRGDTQYF
-	TRBV6-1	-	TRBJ1-1	TGTGCCAGCAGCCTGCAGAGCGGAAAAACTGAAGCTTTCTTT	CASSLQSGKTEAFF
-	TRBV28	-	TRBJ2-5	TGTGCCAGCAGTTTATCGGGCGCCGTGGGAGAGACCCAGTACTTC	CASSLSGAVGETQYF
-	TRBV6-5	many	TRBJ1-4	TGTGCCAGCAGTTACGAGGGGATTGCGGAAAAACTGTTTTTT	CASSYEGIAEKLFF